The 13 T cell receptor beta chains reported below all come from one sample, sequenced in a study of T cell responses to AZD1222 COVID-19 vaccine. Data came from immunoSEQ multiplex PCR; TCRdb stores just in-frame clones and leaves some out. The table lists tens of thousands of clones, approximately 83% of them singletons, with approximately 20% in the top ten. The specimen was peripheral blood, collected 28 days after the second AZD1222 dose. These receptors all come from an adult who received the AZD1222 COVID-19 vaccine.

J is TRBJ2-2 and V is TRBV3-1 (or the pseudogene TRBV3-2), with no clear D. Germline assignment: CDR1 LGHDT and CDR2 YNNKEL (reference sequence). V was clipped by 4 bases and J by 3 bases, with 15 bases between them. The CDR3 totals 16 residues. The CDR3 coding sequence is TGTGCCAGCAGCCCTCACTTGCTGGGGTACACCGGGGAGCTGTTTTTT. Its translation is CASSPHLLGYTGELFF.

This clone was found once. The chain uses TRBV5-4 and TRBJ2-2; 9 bases agree with TRBD1. CDR3 length equals 16 residues. Germline V lookup: CDR1 SGHNT, CDR2 YYREEE (reference sequence). V lost 4 bases, J lost 0 bases, and 4 bases stayed unmatched. CDR3 bases: TGTGCCAGCAGCGCCCGGACAGGGGCGAACACCGGGGAGCTGTTTTTT. This translates into CASSARTGANTGELFF.

The rearrangement joins TRBV18 to TRBJ1-5, with a weak D call TRBD1 (6 bases). Germline CDR1 KGHSH, CDR2 LQKENI. The CDR3 contains 17 residues. The V end lost 6 bases, the J end lost 6 bases, and 24 bases lay between the germline ends. This chain's CDR3 is CASSRGGAGIIGQPQHF. The CDR3 bases are TGTGCCAGCTCGCGCGGGGGCGCCGGGATAATAGGTCAGCCCCAGCATTTT.

V and J are TRBV27 and TRBJ1-6, with 7 bases fitting TRBD1. Germline lookup yields CDR1 MNHEY and CDR2 SMNVEV (reference sequence). V was pared by 8 bases and J by 4 bases, with 8 bases of the junction left unmatched. CDR3 length: 15 residues. Here the CDR3 reads CASATPGGYNSPLHF. CDR3 DNA: TGTGCCAGCGCAACTCCAGGGGGTTATAATTCACCCCTCCACTTT.

This clone showed up just a few times. The chain combines TRBV19 with TRBJ1-5; D is uncertain. CDR1 LNHDA and CDR2 SQIVND come from the germline V gene (reference sequence). This CDR3 region has 14 residues. V was pared by 6 bases and J by 1 base, with 10 bases between. CDR3 coding DNA: TGTGCCAGTAGCCCGGGGATGAGCAATCAGCCCCAGCATTTT. Its protein is CASSPGMSNQPQHF.

CDR3 sequence: CSVSLALPQSYGYTF. In DNA form, the CDR3 reads TGCAGCGTTTCCTTGGCCCTCCCTCAGTCCTATGGCTACACCTTC. The rearrangement links TRBV29-1 to TRBJ1-2; D unclear. Trimming removed 5 bases from V and 4 bases from J, with 20 bases in between. Germline CDR1 and CDR2: SQVTM and ANQGSEA. This CDR3 has 15 residues.

The CDR3 is CASSFGTGKGQPQHF. The CDR3 bases are TGCGCCAGCAGCTTTGGGACAGGGAAGGGGCAGCCCCAGCATTTT. V gene TRBV5-1 combines with J gene TRBJ1-5; 9 bases line up with TRBD1. With V trimmed by 2 bases and J by 7 bases, 7 bases remained unmatched. Looked up from germline, CDR1 is SGHRS and CDR2 is YFSETQ. This CDR3 region has 15 residues.

The V and J genes are TRBV29-1 and TRBJ1-2; TRBD1 is a possible D gene (5 bases). The CDR3 consists of 12 residues. V gave up 2 bases and J gave up 8 bases, with 12 bases separating them. Germline values: CDR1 SQVTM, CDR2 ANQGSEA. The CDR3 DNA sequence: TGCAGCGTTGAAAGTGGGGCGAGGGGCTACACCTTC. The encoded protein is CSVESGARGYTF.

In this sample, this clone turned up a few times. V gene TRBV5-4 combines with J gene TRBJ2-5, with TRBD2 as a possible D gene (6 bases). This CDR3 is built from 15 residues. CDR1 and CDR2 (germline): SGHNT, YYREEE (reference sequence). V was shortened by 0 bases and J by 4 bases, with 13 bases between the two germline ends. The CDR3 sequence: CASSLAARGVETQYF. As DNA, the CDR3 is TGTGCCAGCAGCTTGGCGGCGCGGGGAGTAGAGACCCAGTACTTC. Filled out from reference TRBV5-4 and TRBJ2-5, the complete variable domain reads ETGVTQSPTHLIKTRGQQVTLRCSSQSGHNTVSWYQQALGQGPQFIFQYYREEENGRGNFPPRFSGLQFPNYSSELNVNALELDDSALYLCASSLAARGVETQYFGPGTRLLVL.

This rearrangement joins TRBV6-4 to TRBJ2-3; 12 nucleotides align to TRBD1. Unmatched junction bases numbered 5, after V lost 0 bases and J lost 7 bases. CDR1 and CDR2 (germline): MRHNA, SNTAGT. This CDR3 contains 16 residues. This CDR3 is CASSDSGTGGMYTQYF. The CDR3 nucleotides read TGTGCCAGCAGTGACTCCGGGACAGGGGGCATGTATACGCAGTATTTT.

The genes are TRBV4-2 and TRBJ2-5, with D possibly being TRBD1 (6 bases). The germline gives CDR1 LGHNA, CDR2 YNFKEQ. Trimming removed 5 bases at V and 5 bases at J, with 18 bases between. CDR3 length equals 15 residues. The CDR3 is CASSSTGGSGETQYF. CDR3 nucleotide sequence: TGTGCCAGCAGCAGCACTGGGGGCAGCGGCGAGACCCAGTACTTC.

This chain connects TRBV20-1 to TRBJ1-2; the D is unclear. The length of the CDR3 is 12 residues. Trimming removed 3 bases at V and 5 bases at J, with 10 bases between. CDR1 and CDR2 from the germline V gene are DFQATT and SNEGSKA (reference sequence). The chain's CDR3 is CSASDGNYGYTF. DNA for the CDR3: TGCAGTGCTAGTGACGGAAATTATGGCTACACCTTC.

V and J are TRBV6-5 and TRBJ1-5; D is uncertain. The CDR3 contains 12 residues. Germline V gene sequence: CDR1 MNHEY, CDR2 SVGAGI. V lost 7 bases and J lost 6, with 10 bases in between. This CDR3 is CASTPSSQPQHF. The CDR3 DNA is TGTGCCAGCACGCCAAGTAGTCAGCCCCAGCATTTT.